The TCR beta chain under discussion was sequenced for a study of blood T cells in healthy people across ages (dated by TCRdb to between 2015 and 2016). Some background on the complete study: In model experiments, template switching captured about one uniquely barcoded TCR beta cDNA molecule for every two T cells. Two additional independent replicas of 1 million unique cDNA reads from the same blood draw were analyzed for two donors (one aged 18 to 30 and one aged 80 or older). The donors were split into four age groups: young (average around 15 years), middle-aged (roughly 39), aged (approximately 59) and long-lived (roughly 86). Using deep sequencing normalized with unique cDNA molecular identifiers, the study measured how TCR beta repertoire diversity changes with age. To avoid experimental bias, donors of different ages were spread randomly across the sequencing lanes. Overall results and qualifications from the work: Because the CMV infection status of the donors was unknown, age-related changes in expanded clonotypes may potentially have been confounded. Observed TCR beta diversity per million T cells fell roughly linearly with age, and a significant reduction was already apparent by age roughly 40. There was a strong correlation between observed TCR beta diversity and the percentage of naive T cells measured by flow cytometry. Because profiling used bulk unsorted PBMCs, naive and antigen-experienced compartments could not be compared conclusively. Compared with the aged group, the long-lived group had more naive CD4+ T cells, fewer expanded clones and increased TCR diversity, suggesting age selection. Estimates of total diversity from one million sequenced T cells were regarded as lower bounds and underestimates.

This clonotype was picked up a small number of times. Its antigen has not been determined. Base-call qualities are not available, and no considerably larger clone is one nucleotide away. Libraries came from 5' RACE. Sequencing was performed on an Illumina HiSeq 2500. The second PCR ran for about 6 to 12 cycles and used a J-beta primer mix along with a sample-barcoded 5' primer. A unique molecular identifier was introduced onto each TCR beta cDNA molecule by a template-switch 5' adaptor carrying 12 random nucleotides. Each sample yielded at least 2.5 million CDR3-containing paired-end reads. All of the RNA was converted into first-strand cDNA using the Mint cDNA synthesis kit, with a TRBC-specific oligonucleotide serving as the primer. Following uracil-DNA glycosylase treatment, a first 18-cycle PCR with universal primers M1SS and BC2_uni_R was performed on all cDNA. As for the authors' bioinformatics: Each sample was normalized by randomly selecting 1 million high-quality reads, each carrying a distinct molecular identifier. Instead of being binned into consensus sequences, reads with shared molecular identifiers were discarded. MiTCR, run with a Q25 quality threshold and the strictest error-elimination algorithm, handled CDR3 identification, clonotype clustering and error correction. A nonparametric unseen species model using Euler transformation provided a lower-bound estimate of total TCR beta diversity. In-frame beta chains were kept once TCRdb had trimmed the public reads at Q25 with fastp and called clones with MiXCR. Here each entry gathers all rows of one CDR3 protein and keeps the most common genes and DNA. In this record, the V and J calls reflect TCRdb's handling and not the investigators' own analysis. This sample has roughly 860,000 distinct CDR3 sequences in its table, and 62% of those were observed once. The top ten hold around a quarter of the sample.

Systemically healthy Caucasian individuals from Russia, around 39 in total and aged 6 to 90 years, were included as donors. Each donor gave ten milliliters of peripheral blood, collected into EDTA-treated Vacutainer tubes. Ficoll-Paque density-gradient centrifugation was used to isolate PBMCs, with at least 7 million per sample. Trizol reagent was used to extract total RNA from the PBMCs, yielding at least 5 micrograms per sample. Naive CD45RAhigh/CD27high T cell percentages were measured by flow cytometry on a PBMC aliquot from every donor. The germline V gene encodes CDR1 LGHNA and CDR2 YNFKEQ. V and J are truncated by 0 bases and 0 bases respectively, leaving an intervening sequence of 9 bases. From its cysteine to its phenylalanine, the CDR3 spans 16 amino acids. Only CDR3 DNA is held: 48 bases, read in frame from base 1.

The V and J genes are TRBV4-2 and TRBJ2-1; TRBD2 is possibly the D segment (5 matching bases). This sequence originates from a man aged 25 to 45 in good health. Sequenced: blood. The nucleotide sequence is given as TGTGCCAGCAGCCAAGATCGTCGGGGCTCCTACAATGAGCAGTTCTTC. It translates as CASSQDRRGSYNEQFF.